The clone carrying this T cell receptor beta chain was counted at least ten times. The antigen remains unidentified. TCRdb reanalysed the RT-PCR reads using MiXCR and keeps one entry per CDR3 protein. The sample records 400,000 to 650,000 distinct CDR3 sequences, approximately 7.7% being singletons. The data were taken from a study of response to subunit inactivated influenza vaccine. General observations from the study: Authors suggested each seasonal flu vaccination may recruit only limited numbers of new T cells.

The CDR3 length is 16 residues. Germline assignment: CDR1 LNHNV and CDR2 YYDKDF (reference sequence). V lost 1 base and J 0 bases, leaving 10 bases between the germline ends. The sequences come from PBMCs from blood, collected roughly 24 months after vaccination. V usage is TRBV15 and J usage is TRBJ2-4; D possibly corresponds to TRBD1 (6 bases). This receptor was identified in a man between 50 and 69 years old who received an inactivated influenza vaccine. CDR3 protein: CATSRGDILAKNIQYF. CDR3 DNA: TGTGCCACCAGCAGAGGGGACATATTAGCCAAAAACATTCAGTACTTC.